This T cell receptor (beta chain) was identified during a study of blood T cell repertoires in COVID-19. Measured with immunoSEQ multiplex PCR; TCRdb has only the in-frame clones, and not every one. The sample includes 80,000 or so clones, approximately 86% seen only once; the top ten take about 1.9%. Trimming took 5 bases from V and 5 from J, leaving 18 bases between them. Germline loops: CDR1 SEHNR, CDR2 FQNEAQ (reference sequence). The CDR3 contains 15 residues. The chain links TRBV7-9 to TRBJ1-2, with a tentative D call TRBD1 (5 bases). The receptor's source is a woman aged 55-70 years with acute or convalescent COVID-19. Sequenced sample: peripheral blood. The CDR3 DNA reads TGTGCCAGCAGCCAAGGGACTCCGTACTCATATGGCTACACCTTC. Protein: CASSQGTPYSYGYTF.